The rows below give T cell receptor beta chains drawn from one sample of a study of blood T cells in healthy people across ages. A single record per CDR3 protein comes from TCRdb applying MiXCR to the 5' RACE reads. The sample holds 1 million or so distinct CDR3 sequences, around 27% seen once. These records were also assigned to another study, of T cells of mothers and their children.

The specimen sequenced was blood. The receptors here all came from a girl aged 2 to 9 in good health. The conserved cysteine and the conserved F or W are not part of the CDR3 here. Each record gives: J gene, V gene, CDR3 protein.

J gene: TRBJ2-7
V gene: TRBV21-1
CDR3 protein: ASNHPRTSFIEQY

J gene: TRBJ2-7
V gene: TRBV6-1
CDR3 protein: ASSGGWGRYEQY

J gene: TRBJ1-5
V gene: TRBV6-5
CDR3 protein: ASSYSEGGPQH

J gene: TRBJ1-4
V gene: TRBV7-8
CDR3 protein: ATRQGSSEKLF

J gene: .
V gene: TRBV12-3/TRBV12-4
CDR3 protein: ASRGSGGAGEQF

J gene: TRBJ2-1
V gene: TRBV10-3
CDR3 protein: AISGYDQVENYNEQS

J gene: TRBJ1-4
V gene: TRBV2
CDR3 protein: ASSNGIRNEKLF

J gene: TRBJ1-1
V gene: TRBV6-5
CDR3 protein: ASSYTLGNTEAF

J gene: TRBJ1-2
V gene: TRBV10-3
CDR3 protein: AISEPTGNYGYT

J gene: TRBJ2-5
V gene: TRBV5-1
CDR3 protein: ASSLWEAETQY

J gene: TRBJ2-5
V gene: TRBV28
CDR3 protein: ASSFVRVQTQY

J gene: TRBJ2-5
V gene: TRBV5-1
CDR3 protein: ASSLDTGVGTQY

J gene: TRBJ2-7
V gene: TRBV4-3
CDR3 protein: ASSPGTGSGEQY

J gene: TRBJ2-1
V gene: TRBV11-1
CDR3 protein: ASSYWTYNEQF

J gene: TRBJ1-5
V gene: TRBV6-5
CDR3 protein: ASRMGYRGLREH

J gene: TRBJ2-6
V gene: TRBV7-3
CDR3 protein: ASSLYKRDSGANVLT

J gene: TRBJ2-1
V gene: TRBV4-1
CDR3 protein: ASSQVPNGEQF

J gene: TRBJ2-3
V gene: TRBV5-1
CDR3 protein: ASSLIWFAGLAGTDTQY

J gene: TRBJ1-2
V gene: TRBV24-1
CDR3 protein: ATSDRAGKGWDGYT